A selection of T cell receptor beta chains follows, all from one sample in a study of T cells in Graves' hyperthyroidism and ophthalmopathy. TCRdb used MiXCR to reprocess the multiplex PCR reads, holding one entry per CDR3 protein. The profile covers approximately 490,000 distinct CDR3 sequences, with 22% appearing a single time and about 53% taken by the ten largest. The sample comprised blood. The source is a woman between 65 and 79 years old with Graves' ophthalmopathy. Each CDR3 is given with its conserved first and last residue. The D gene is left open where the match is weak. Only some rows state a clone size, as once, few, many or a class for expanded clones.

>TRBD1|few|TRBJ1-2|TRBV12-3/TRBV12-4
TGTGCCAGCGCGACAGGGGGTAATGGCTACACCTTC
CASATGGNGYTF
>TRBD2|many|TRBJ2-3|TRBV29-1
TGCAGCGTTGTACTAGCGGGAGTAGGTACGCAGTATTTT
CSVVLAGVGTQYF
>TRBD2|few|TRBJ2-1|TRBV6-2/TRBV6-3
TGTGCCAGCAGTTCCCTCAGCGGGAGGGCCGTTGAGCAGTTCTTC
CASSSLSGRAVEQFF
>-|-|TRBJ2-3|TRBV20-1
TGCAGTGCTAGAGATTTCCGGGGCGGGGATACGCAGTATTTT
CSARDFRGGDTQYF
>TRBD2|few|TRBJ2-1|TRBV9
TGTGCCAGCAGCGTAGATCCAGCGGGAGTGAATGAGCAGTTCTTC
CASSVDPAGVNEQFF
>-|few|TRBJ1-2|TRBV2
TGTGCCAGCAGTGTTAGTCTTAGTTATGGCTACACCTTC
CASSVSLSYGYTF
>-|few|TRBJ2-4|TRBV27
TGTGCCAGCAGAAACGAACTCGGGAACATTCCGTACTTC
CASRNELGNIPYF
>-|many|TRBJ1-5|TRBV6-1
TGTGCCAGCAGCCTCGACAGGATAGGCAATCAGCCCCAGCATTTT
CASSLDRIGNQPQHF
>TRBD2|-|TRBJ2-1|TRBV2
TGTGCCAGCAGTGAAGCCTTGCCTAGCGGGCTGCAGTTCTTC
CASSEALPSGLQFF
>TRBD1|many|TRBJ2-1|TRBV28
TGTGCCAGCAGTTTCGGGACAGGGATAGGCAATGAGCAGTTCTTC
CASSFGTGIGNEQFF
>-|few|TRBJ1-1|TRBV3-1
TGTGCCAGCTCAGGACTCTCGAACACTGAAGCTTTCTTT
CASSGLSNTEAFF
>TRBD2|few|TRBJ2-7|TRBV20-1
TGCAGTGCTAGGGCAAGGTGGACTAGCGCTAGCTACGAGCAGTACTTC
CSARARWTSASYEQYF
>-|-|TRBJ2-7|TRBV7-2
TGTGCCAGCAGCTTAAACCGGGGTAGCGAGCAGTACTTC
CASSLNRGSEQYF
>-|-|TRBJ1-3|TRBV12-3/TRBV12-4
TGTGCCAGCAGTTTAGGCTTGGCAGGGGCTGGAAACACCATATATTTT
CASSLGLAGAGNTIYF
>TRBD2|once|TRBJ2-2|TRBV6-1
TGTGCCAGCAAAGGGGTAGCGGGAGGTTCAGCCGGGGAGCTGTTTTTT
CASKGVAGGSAGELFF
>-|few|TRBJ2-3|TRBV6-1
TGTGCCAGCAGTGAAGCTTGGCTAGCGCTCGATACGCAGTATTTT
CASSEAWLALDTQYF
>TRBD2|-|TRBJ2-1|TRBV5-1
TGCGCCAGCAGCTTGGATTGGGGGGGAACCAATGAGCAGTTCTTC
CASSLDWGGTNEQFF
>TRBD1|many|TRBJ1-4|TRBV12-3/TRBV12-4
TGTGCCAGCAGTCTACGGACAGGGGACGAAAAACTGTTTTTT
CASSLRTGDEKLFF
>-|few|TRBJ1-1|TRBV9
TGTGCCAGCAGCGTGATGGACCAGAACACTGAAGCTTTCTTT
CASSVMDQNTEAFF
>TRBD1|many|TRBJ1-1|TRBV2
TGTGCCAGCAGGAAGACAGGGGGCACTGAAGCTTTCTTT
CASRKTGGTEAFF
>-|few|TRBJ2-2|TRBV5-5
TGTGCCAGCAGCCCAAAGAGCCTAGTTACATGGGGGGAGCTGTTTTTT
CASSPKSLVTWGELFF
>TRBD2|many|TRBJ2-5|TRBV7-2
TGTGCCAGCAGCTTGGGGCCGGGGGGGACCCAGTACTTC
CASSLGPGGTQYF
>-|few|TRBJ1-4|TRBV7-6
TGTGCCAGCAGCCTAAAACCATCCACTGGGGAAAAACTGTTTTTT
CASSLKPSTGEKLFF
>-|many|TRBJ2-3|TRBV2
TGTGCCAGCAGTGAACGGGGGCAAGGGGGAGGAGATACGCAGTATTTT
CASSERGQGGGDTQYF
>-|few|TRBJ2-2|TRBV10-2
TGCGCCAGCAGTGACCGCCTCCCCGGGGAGCTGTTTTTT
CASSDRLPGELFF
>-|many|TRBJ1-5|TRBV20-1
TGCAGTGCTAGAAGACAGGTCCTTAGCAATCAGCCCCAGCATTTT
CSARRQVLSNQPQHF
>-|-|TRBJ2-7|TRBV28
TGTGCCAGCAGTTTGGTGGGGGCGAGTGAACTCTACGAGCAGTACTTC
CASSLVGASELYEQYF
>-|few|TRBJ2-1|TRBV7-2
TGTGCCAGCAGCGATGGAGGGACAGAGCAGTTCTTC
CASSDGGTEQFF
>TRBD1|many|TRBJ1-1|TRBV12-3/TRBV12-4
TGTGCCAGCAGTACTCAGGGGGCCCTAGGCACTGAAGCTTTCTTT
CASSTQGALGTEAFF
>-|many|TRBJ2-3|TRBV2
TGTGCCAGCAGTGAACGGCGAGATACGCAGTATTTT
CASSERRDTQYF
>-|many|TRBJ2-5|TRBV2
TGTGCCAGCAATCGAGCCGGGGAGACCCAGTACTTC
CASNRAGETQYF
>-|-|TRBJ2-5|TRBV9
TGTGCCAGCAGCGTAGGGTGGGGAGTCCGGATAGAGACCCAGTACTTC
CASSVGWGVRIETQYF
>TRBD2|few|TRBJ2-4|TRBV6-5
TGTGCCAGCAGTTCCCCTACTAGCGGCCTGGAAAACATTCAGTACTTC
CASSSPTSGLENIQYF
>-|-|TRBJ2-2|TRBV5-4
TGTGCCAGCAGCGCTGGGGGTGGTAGGAACACCGGGGAGCTGTTTTTT
CASSAGGGRNTGELFF
>-|few|TRBJ2-7|TRBV4-1
TGCGCCAGCAGCCAAGGCGCAGCGAACTACGAGCAGTACTTC
CASSQGAANYEQYF
>TRBD2|-|TRBJ2-5|TRBV19
TGTGCCAGTAGCCATGGACTAGCGGGAGATCTCCTCCGCGGGGAGACCCAGTACTTC
CASSHGLAGDLLRGETQYF
>-|-|TRBJ1-2|TRBV19
TGTGCCAGTAGTATAGACGGAAAATATGGCTACACCTTC
CASSIDGKYGYTF
>-|-|TRBJ2-1|TRBV20-1
TGCAGTGCTCTGGGCCTCGAGGGGTACAATGAGCAGTTCTTC
CSALGLEGYNEQFF
>TRBD2|-|TRBJ2-7|TRBV10-3
TGTGCCATCAGTTCCTCCACGTTAGCGGGCCCAACCTACGAGCAGTACTTC
CAISSSTLAGPTYEQYF
>-|few|TRBJ1-1|TRBV20-1
TGCAGTGCTAGAGATCTCCTGGGGTCGGAGCGCACTGAAGCTTTCTTT
CSARDLLGSERTEAFF
>-|-|TRBJ1-5|TRBV12-3/TRBV12-4
TGTGCCAGCAGTTTAAGAAGGGCCTTCAATCAGCCCCAGCATTTT
CASSLRRAFNQPQHF
>-|-|TRBJ2-1|TRBV6-2/TRBV6-3
TGTGCCAGCAGTAGTTTAAGGGACGGGGATGAGCAGTTCTTC
CASSSLRDGDEQFF
>-|-|TRBJ1-5|TRBV19
TGTGCCACCAACGACGGGAATCAGCCCCAGCATTTT
CATNDGNQPQHF
>-|few|TRBJ1-1|TRBV18
TGTGCCAGCTCAGAAAGGGGGGGGACTGAAGCTTTCTTT
CASSERGGTEAFF
>-|many|TRBJ2-7|TRBV6-2/TRBV6-3
TGTGCCAGCAGTTACCCCTTTTGGGGGGCCCACTCCTACGAGCAGTACTTC
CASSYPFWGAHSYEQYF
>-|-|TRBJ2-1|TRBV30
TGTGCCTGGAGCGCCCTAGGGGGAGGGCCCAATGAGCAGTTCTTC
CAWSALGGGPNEQFF
>-|-|TRBJ2-3|TRBV5-1
TGCGCCAGCAGCTTGTTAGCGTCCCGCACAGATACGCAGTATTTT
CASSLLASRTDTQYF
>TRBD2|few|TRBJ2-2|TRBV7-9
TGTGCCAGCAGCACGGGACTAGCGGGAGGCACCGGGGAGCTGTTTTTT
CASSTGLAGGTGELFF
>TRBD2|-|TRBJ2-4|TRBV4-2
TGTGCCAGCAGCCAAGATGTGGTAGCGGGACAACTAGCCAAAAACATTCAGTACTTC
CASSQDVVAGQLAKNIQYF
>TRBD2|many|TRBJ2-3|TRBV6-1
TGTGCCAGCAGGCGACTAGCGGGAGGGGTAGCAGATACGCAGTATTTT
CASRRLAGGVADTQYF
>TRBD2|few|TRBJ2-1|TRBV5-4
TGTGCCAGCAGCCCCTTAGCGGGAGGGAGCTCCTACAATGAGCAGTTCTTC
CASSPLAGGSSYNEQFF
>-|few|TRBJ1-2|TRBV3-1
TGTGCCAGCAGCCAACAGGGGACCTATGGCTACACCTTC
CASSQQGTYGYTF
>TRBD2|few|TRBJ2-7|TRBV3-1
TGTGCCAGCGCTGTAGCGGGAGGGACCTACGAGCAGTACTTC
CASAVAGGTYEQYF